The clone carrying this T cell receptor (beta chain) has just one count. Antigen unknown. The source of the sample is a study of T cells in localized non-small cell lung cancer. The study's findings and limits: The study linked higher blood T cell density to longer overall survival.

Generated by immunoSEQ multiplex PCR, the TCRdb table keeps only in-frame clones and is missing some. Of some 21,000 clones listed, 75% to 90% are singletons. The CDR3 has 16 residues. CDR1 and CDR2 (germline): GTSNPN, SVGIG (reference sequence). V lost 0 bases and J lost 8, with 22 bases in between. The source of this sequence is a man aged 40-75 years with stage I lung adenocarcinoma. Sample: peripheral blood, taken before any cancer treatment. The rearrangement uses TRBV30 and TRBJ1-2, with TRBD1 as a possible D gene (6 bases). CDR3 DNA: TGTGCCTGGAGTGTACCCGGGGGGCGCGGGCCTGGCGGCTACACCTTC. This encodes CAWSVPGGRGPGGYTF.